The rows below give T cell receptor beta chains drawn from one sample of a study of Ad26.COV2.S vaccination and SARS-CoV-2 variants. Using immunoSEQ multiplex PCR, the repertoire was profiled, and TCRdb retains in-frame clones only, with some absent. The data hold about 400,000 clones, with roughly 88% observed a single time. The sequencing here drew on peripheral blood, taken in a trial of Ad26.COV2.S vaccine versus placebo. All receptors come from a person aged 18-65 years who received the Ad26.COV2.S COVID-19 vaccine or a placebo. Each CDR3 is given with its conserved first and last residue. D genes are given only for firm matches. Clone size is stated in some rows and not others, as once, few, many or a class when expanded.

clone size,V gene,D gene,J gene,CDR3 protein,CDR3 DNA
-,TRBV9,-,TRBJ2-5,CASSVAGAIQETQYF,TGTGCCAGCAGCGTAGCGGGGGCTATCCAAGAGACCCAGTACTTC
-,TRBV30,-,TRBJ1-4,CATSYRATNEKLFF,TGTGCCACCTCCTACAGGGCGACTAATGAAAAACTGTTTTTT
-,TRBV11-2,TRBD1,TRBJ1-2,CASSLRDRGGYTF,TGTGCCAGCAGCTTAAGGGACAGGGGGGGCTACACCTTC
few,TRBV19,-,TRBJ1-1,CASSIGDGGRTEAFF,TGTGCCAGTAGTATAGGGGACGGTGGGAGGACTGAAGCTTTCTTT
-,TRBV29-1,-,TRBJ1-1,CSVSTQANTEAFF,TGCAGCGTTAGTACCCAAGCGAACACTGAAGCTTTCTTT
-,TRBV10-3,TRBD1,TRBJ1-1,CAISGQGALFSEAFF,TGTGCCATCAGTGGGCAGGGGGCTCTATTTTCTGAAGCTTTCTTT
-,TRBV7-2,-,TRBJ1-1,CASSSPSRNTEAFF,TGTGCCAGCAGCTCCCCGAGTCGGAACACTGAAGCTTTCTTT
-,TRBV4-2,-,TRBJ2-5,CASSQQGLEETQYF,TGTGCCAGCAGCCAACAGGGTTTGGAGGAGACCCAGTACTTC
-,TRBV6-1,-,TRBJ1-2,CASSPNRDGYTF,TGTGCCAGCAGTCCGAACAGGGATGGCTACACCTTC
-,TRBV6-6,TRBD2,TRBJ2-2,CASSRLAWTGELFF,TGTGCCAGCAGTAGACTAGCCTGGACCGGGGAGCTGTTTTTT
-,TRBV18,-,TRBJ1-1,CASSPTDREAFF,TGTGCCAGCTCACCAACCGACAGGGAAGCTTTCTTT
-,TRBV28,-,TRBJ1-2,CASGWGFHYTF,TGTGCCAGCGGATGGGGTTTCCACTACACCTTC
-,TRBV9,-,TRBJ1-3,CASSVGNFGNTIYF,TGTGCCAGCAGCGTAGGGAATTTTGGAAACACCATATATTTT
-,TRBV6-5,TRBD1,TRBJ1-2,CASSPTTGGYGYTF,TGTGCCAGCAGCCCCACGACAGGGGGCTATGGCTACACCTTC
few,TRBV30,-,TRBJ1-5,CAWSAGGAVQPQHF,TGTGCCTGGAGTGCGGGGGGCGCGGTTCAGCCCCAGCATTTT
few,TRBV7-3,-,TRBJ2-5,CASSLSPSQETQYF,TGTGCCAGCAGCTTAAGTCCCAGCCAAGAGACCCAGTACTTC
-,TRBV5-5,TRBD1,TRBJ1-4,CASRPGQGRQEYEKLFF,TGTGCCAGCAGACCCGGACAGGGGCGCCAGGAATATGAAAAACTGTTTTTT
-,TRBV19,-,TRBJ2-5,CASSTWTEETQYF,TGTGCCAGTAGTACCTGGACAGAAGAGACCCAGTACTTC
-,TRBV7-8,TRBD2,TRBJ2-1,CASSRLAVYNEQFF,TGTGCCAGCAGCAGACTAGCGGTCTACAATGAGCAGTTCTTC
once,TRBV7-2,-,TRBJ2-7,CASSLDSGVPGPSYEQYF,TGTGCCAGCAGCTTAGACTCTGGCGTTCCAGGGCCCTCCTACGAGCAGTACTTC
-,TRBV5-1,TRBD1,TRBJ2-7,CASSLDRGNEQYF,TGCGCCAGCAGCTTGGACAGGGGAAACGAGCAGTACTTC
-,TRBV2,-,TRBJ2-2,CASLRDSLTGELFF,TGTGCCAGCCTCCGGGACTCCCTCACCGGGGAGCTGTTTTTT
-,TRBV15,-,TRBJ2-6,CATSQGGTGANVLTF,TGTGCCACCAGTCAAGGAGGGACTGGGGCCAACGTCCTGACTTTC
-,TRBV7-2,TRBD2,TRBJ2-2,CASRVAGGPPGELFF,TGTGCCAGCAGAGTAGCGGGGGGGCCCCCCGGGGAGCTGTTTTTT
-,TRBV29-1,TRBD1,TRBJ2-2,CSVEWSGAGGPHLTTGELFF,TGCAGCGTTGAATGGTCTGGGGCAGGGGGCCCTCATCTCACCACCGGGGAGCTGTTTTTT
-,TRBV24-1,-,TRBJ1-5,CATSALRPEPSNQPQHF,TGTGCCACCAGTGCATTAAGGCCCGAACCTTCCAATCAGCCCCAGCATTTT
-,TRBV2,-,TRBJ2-1,CASSVRSSYNEQFF,TGTGCCAGCAGCGTCAGGAGCTCCTACAATGAGCAGTTCTTC
once,TRBV7-9,-,TRBJ2-7,CASSLNAYEQYF,TGTGCCAGCAGCTTAAATGCCTACGAGCAGTACTTC
-,TRBV27,-,TRBJ1-2,CASSLYGGRDYGYTF,TGTGCCAGCAGTTTATACGGGGGGAGAGACTATGGCTACACCTTC
once,TRBV6-5,-,TRBJ1-1,CASSFGNTEAFF,TGTGCCAGCAGTTTTGGGAACACTGAAGCTTTCTTT
-,TRBV27,-,TRBJ2-3,CASSLTGAPQITQYF,TGTGCCAGCAGTTTGACCGGGGCTCCCCAGATCACGCAGTATTTT
once,TRBV24-1,-,TRBJ2-5,CATEGGRGNRKETQYF,TGTGCCACCGAAGGGGGGCGGGGGAACAGGAAAGAGACCCAGTACTTC
-,TRBV4-1,-,TRBJ1-1,CASSQTLVEPTEAFF,TGCGCCAGCAGCCAAACCCTGGTTGAGCCCACTGAAGCTTTCTTT
-,TRBV28,-,TRBJ1-2,CASSLEAGGYGYTF,TGTGCCAGCAGCCTTGAAGCGGGGGGATATGGCTACACCTTC
once,TRBV10-3,TRBD2,TRBJ2-5,CATGRLAGEIETQYF,TGTGCCACCGGGCGACTAGCGGGGGAGATAGAGACCCAGTACTTC
-,TRBV7-8,-,TRBJ1-5,CASSLGTSGQPQHF,TGTGCCAGCAGCCTAGGGACATCGGGTCAGCCCCAGCATTTT
-,TRBV7-8,-,TRBJ1-2,CASSLGAGSRGYTF,TGTGCCAGCAGCTTAGGGGCAGGGAGCCGGGGCTACACCTTC
-,TRBV28,-,TRBJ2-3,CASRLQLRGTDTQYF,TGTGCCAGCAGGCTTCAACTCCGCGGCACAGATACGCAGTATTTT
-,TRBV27,TRBD1,TRBJ1-1,CASSFGQGDTEAFF,TGTGCCAGCAGTTTCGGACAGGGAGACACTGAAGCTTTCTTT